This T cell receptor (beta chain) was recovered during a study of spatial heterogeneity in lung cancer. Study at large: Across tumor regions, counts of TCR transcripts showed a strong correlation with a T cell module score derived from matched bulk RNA-seq. The mean occurrence of each unique TCR and UMI combination in raw reads exceeded eight. Study-wide results and limits: For expanded intratumoral alpha and beta TCRs, counts tracked tumor mutation counts.

This clonotype is labeled as medium-sized. The antigen remains unidentified. This beta chain is an unintended read in a library built for alpha chains; its size means little. The sample's time point: sample taken at primary tumor resection. Donation came from around 72 patients with untreated early-stage non-small cell lung cancer. Carried by each TCR cDNA molecule was a unique molecular identifier. TCRdb re-analysed the 5' RACE reads in MiXCR, keeping a single row per CDR3 protein. The profile shows some 16,000 distinct CDR3 sequences, 6.5% to 8.5% of them singletons. CDR1 and CDR2 (germline): GTSNPN, SVGIG (reference sequence). The CDR3 contains 14 residues. The trim removed 5 bases at V and 2 bases at J, leaving 6 bases unmatched.

The sequencing here drew on lung tumor tissue, taken at surgery. This clonotype was obtained from a female donor with early-stage non-small cell lung cancer. J is TRBJ2-3 and V is TRBV30; 8 nucleotides agree with TRBD2. In DNA form, the CDR3 reads TGTGCCTGGGGGGCGGGGGGAAACACAGATACGCAGTATTTT. This gives the protein CAWGAGGNTDTQYF.